The 20 T cell receptor beta chains below come from one sample, sequenced in a study of PD-L1 blockade in urothelial cancer. The method was immunoSEQ multiplex PCR; TCRdb's version includes in-frame clones alone and lacks a portion of them. The table includes approximately 38,000 clones, approximately 86% detected once. Time point: peripheral blood 6 weeks after treatment start. Sequences were derived from PBMCs, sampled around atezolizumab (anti-PD-L1) treatment. These receptors were obtained from a man aged 55 to 70 with urothelial cancer.

The chain employs TRBV5-6 and TRBJ2-7; D may be TRBD2 (6 bases). In germline, CDR1 is SGHDT, CDR2 YYEEEE. The CDR3 runs 15 residues. Between the trimmed V and J ends, which lost 4 bases and 3 bases, there was a span of 17 bases. The CDR3 sequence is CASSPGVDLIYEQYF. The CDR3 region has the DNA TGTGCCAGCAGCCCGGGAGTAGATCTTATCTACGAGCAGTACTTC.

CDR3 nucleotide sequence: TGTGCCAGCAGTTTATCGCAGGGAATCGCGCAGTTCTTC. Protein product: CASSLSQGIAQFF. V gene TRBV27 combines with J gene TRBJ2-1; D perhaps matches TRBD1 (5 bases). Germline V CDR1 and CDR2: MNHEY, SMNVEV (reference sequence). This CDR3 contains 13 residues. V was cut by 0 bases and J by 12 bases, with 12 bases left in between.

The V gene is TRBV5-5, the J gene TRBJ1-5, with D perhaps TRBD1 (5 bases). Trimming removed 0 bases from V and 0 bases from J, with 7 bases in between. This CDR3 comprises 15 residues. Germline V gene sequence: CDR1 SGHKS, CDR2 YYEKEE (reference sequence). CDR3 loop: CASSLVGDSNQPQHF. The CDR3 DNA sequence: TGTGCCAGCAGCTTGGTAGGGGATAGCAATCAGCCCCAGCATTTT.

J is TRBJ2-7 and V is TRBV5-1; a weak D match, TRBD1 (6 bases). Trimming left V 5 bases short and J 0 bases short, with 6 bases between. This CDR3 has 12 residues. The germline V gene has CDR1 SGHRS and CDR2 YFSETQ. In DNA, the CDR3 is TGCGCCAGCAGACAGGGCTCCTACGAGCAGTACTTC. Translation gives CASRQGSYEQYF.

The CDR3 coding sequence is TGTGCCAGCAGCCCAAATCCCACCCTACTAGCGGGAGCGGGCGGGGAGCTGTTTTTT. It is translated as CASSPNPTLLAGAGGELFF. The chain recombines TRBV2 with TRBJ2-2; TRBD2 aligns across 11 bases. Germline V gene sequence: CDR1 SNHLY, CDR2 FYNNEI. This CDR3 is built from 19 residues. Trimming at V came to 6 bases and at J to 7 bases, leaving 19 bases not matched to a gene.

The chain has TRBV2 and TRBJ1-5; TRBD1 aligns across 9 bases. Germline V gene sequence: CDR1 SNHLY, CDR2 FYNNEI. There are 12 residues in the CDR3. V shed 6 bases, J shed 9 bases, and the junction held 3 bases outside the gene matches. Written as DNA, the CDR3 is TGTGCCAGCAGCGGGGGACAGGGGCCCCAGCATTTT. Translating gives CASSGGQGPQHF.

The chain employs TRBV2 and TRBJ1-2, with D possibly TRBD1 on 5 matching bases. The CDR3 extends over 14 amino acids. V dropped 4 bases and J dropped 6 bases, with 15 bases sitting between them. The germline gives CDR1 SNHLY, CDR2 FYNNEI. The CDR3 DNA reads TGTGCCAGCAGTGCGCTGACAGAAATAAATGGCTACACCTTC. It encodes CASSALTEINGYTF.

The chain joins TRBV4-1 to TRBJ1-5, with D possibly TRBD1 on 6 matching bases. The CDR3 spans 16 residues. Trimming removed 1 base at V and 3 bases at J, with 13 bases between. The V gene's germline CDR1 is MGHRA and CDR2 YSYEKL. The CDR3, as DNA: TGCGCCAGCAGCCAAGGCGACAGGTCCCCCAATCAGCCCCAGCATTTT. Residues: CASSQGDRSPNQPQHF.

With regard to this clone: A much larger clone differs by one base, so this may be a read error. The chain couples TRBV25-1 to TRBJ2-7, with D tentatively TRBD1 (6 bases). Germline CDR1 is MGHDK and CDR2 is SYGVNS. V dropped 6 bases and J dropped 1 base, with 10 bases sitting between them. The CDR3 covers 13 residues. DNA for the CDR3: TGTGCCAGCAGCCAGGACAGTTCCTACGAGCAGTACTTC. This sequence encodes CASSQDSSYEQYF.

The rearrangement uses TRBV7-9 and TRBJ1-4; the D is unclear. The CDR3 contains 15 residues. With 0 bases removed from V and 7 bases from J, the gap between germline ends came to 12 bases. Germline CDR1 is SEHNR and CDR2 is FQNEAQ (reference sequence). CDR3 bases: TGTGCCAGCAGCTTAGCGGGTCAGGTCGGTGAAAAACTGTTTTTT. Translation: CASSLAGQVGEKLFF.

CDR3 in DNA: TGCGCCAGCAGCCCCTTAGGGGTAGTCACTGAAGCTTTCTTT. Protein product: CASSPLGVVTEAFF. The chain carries TRBV5-1 and TRBJ1-1; D might be TRBD1 (5 bases). CDR1 is SGHRS, CDR2 YFSETQ, per germline. V was trimmed by 4 bases and J by 4 bases, leaving 14 bases between them. The CDR3 spans 14 residues.

The CDR3 DNA follows: TGTGCCAGCAGCTTAGCGGCTAGCGGGAGGGGCAACACCGGGGAGCTGTTTTTT. Translating it yields CASSLAASGRGNTGELFF. This chain uses TRBV7-2 with TRBJ2-2; 12 bases line up with TRBD2. This CDR3 comprises 18 residues. Germline CDR1 reads SGHTA; CDR2 reads FQGNSA. Germline trimming cut 0 bases from V and 2 bases from J; bases unmatched to any gene: 4. Using reference TRBV7-2 and TRBJ2-2 for the parts outside the CDR3, the full variable domain is GAGVSQSPSNKVTEKGKDVELRCDPISGHTALYWYRQSLGQGLEFLIYFQGNSAPDKSGLPSDRFSAERTGGSVSTLTIQRTQQEDSAVYLCASSLAASGRGNTGELFFGEGSRLTVL.

A single count supports this clone. This chain links TRBV6-5 with TRBJ1-4, with 9 positions matching TRBD1. The CDR3 loop spans 15 amino acids. J was trimmed by 8 bases and V by 7 bases; bases with no gene match: 11. Germline V CDR1 and CDR2: MNHEY, SVGAGI. The CDR3 nucleotides are TGTGCCAGCACCACCCCGGGACAGGGCGGCGAAAAACTGTTTTTT. Encoded protein: CASTTPGQGGEKLFF.

The chain joins TRBV6-6 to TRBJ2-4, with D perhaps TRBD1 (5 bases). The germline CDR1 and CDR2 sequences are MNHNY and SVGAGI (reference sequence). With 0 bases removed from V and 3 bases from J, the gap between germline ends came to 12 bases. The CDR3 length is 16 residues. CDR3: CASSYSAGLVKNIQYF. In DNA form, the CDR3 reads TGTGCCAGCAGTTACTCGGCAGGGCTGGTCAAAAACATTCAGTACTTC.

The CDR3 protein is CASSQGPSYEQYF. The DNA of the CDR3 is TGCGCCAGCAGCCAAGGGCCCTCTTACGAGCAGTACTTC. V usage is TRBV4-3 and J usage is TRBJ2-7, with unresolved D. The CDR3 totals 13 residues. Germline V lookup: CDR1 LGHNA, CDR2 YSLEER. The V and J ends lost 1 base and 4 bases respectively, with 8 bases between them.

The chain has TRBV29-1 and TRBJ2-1; TRBD1 matches 7 bases. CDR1 and CDR2 (germline): SQVTM, ANQGSEA. The trim removed 7 bases at V and 7 bases at J, leaving 7 bases unmatched. The length of the CDR3 is 12 residues. The CDR3 DNA follows: TGCAGCGACAGGGGCCTGGGGAATGAGCAGTTCTTC. Encoded protein: CSDRGLGNEQFF.

The CDR3 region has the DNA TGTGCCAGCTCACCACGCAGGAACACCGGGGAGCTGTTTTTT. Protein sequence: CASSPRRNTGELFF. This chain links TRBV18 with TRBJ2-2; D gene unclear. This CDR3 comprises 14 residues. In germline, CDR1 is KGHSH, CDR2 LQKENI. Trimming took off 1 base at V and 1 base at J, with 4 bases between the two ends.

The chain recombines TRBV30 with TRBJ2-7, with TRBD1 matching 11 bases. Unmatched junction bases numbered 3, after V lost 3 bases and J lost 2 bases. The CDR3 runs to 14 residues. In germline, CDR1 is GTSNPN, CDR2 SVGIG (reference sequence). The CDR3 coding sequence is TGTGCCTGGAGGATGGGACAGGGGGCCTACGAGCAGTACTTC. This sequence encodes CAWRMGQGAYEQYF.

The chain carries TRBV12-5 and TRBJ1-5, with D perhaps TRBD1 (6 bases). This CDR3 contains 13 residues. Germline loops: CDR1 LGHNT, CDR2 FRNRAP. V lost 2 bases, J lost 7 bases, and 9 bases lay in between. CDR3 sequence: CASGLSGVQPQHF. The CDR3, as DNA: TGTGCTAGTGGTTTGTCAGGGGTGCAGCCCCAGCATTTT.

The V and J genes are TRBV5-5 and TRBJ1-1; tentatively, D is TRBD1 (5 bases). The CDR3 has 16 residues. Germline CDR1 and CDR2: SGHKS and YYEKEE (reference sequence). Deletions cut 0 bases from V and 1 base from J, with 13 bases between. CDR3 DNA sequence: TGTGCCAGCAGCTTGGTCACTCCGACAGCGAACACTGAAGCTTTCTTT. As protein: CASSLVTPTANTEAFF.